The source of this TCR beta chain is a study of shared clonotypes between healthy human individuals. Study-wide context: CD4 naive and memory got three plates each, CD8 naive two, CD8 memory one. Overall study findings and caveats: Clonotype sharing across donors was expected to vary with sequencing depth. Collection of samples was limited to blood; tissue repertoires likely differ.

This clone was counted a single time. The antigen is unknown. Sequencing was performed with immunoSEQ multiplex PCR; in TCRdb, only in-frame clones are kept and a portion is missing. The sample includes around 2,000,000 clones, about 95% of them seen just once. This CDR3 has 16 residues. Germline V gene data show CDR1 as SGHTA and CDR2 as FQGNSA. Trimming shortened V by 5 bases and J by 4 bases, and 21 bases separated the two germline ends. The study separated CD4+ cells into CD45RA+ naive and CD45RA-negative memory subsets. The rearrangement uses TRBV7-2 and TRBJ2-7, with TRBD1 as a possible D gene (7 bases). Sequenced input: naive CD4+ T cells sorted from blood. Described subset: CD45RA+ positively selected. This clonotype originated in a man younger than 30 in good health. The CDR3 nucleotides read TGTGCCAGCAGCCCCCCAGGGGGGCCCGACTTTTACGAGCAGTACTTC. It translates to CASSPPGGPDFYEQYF.